This entry lists 17 T cell receptor beta chains sequenced from one sample in a study of human T cells and chemical hapten exposure. TCRdb used MiXCR to reprocess the RACE reads, holding one entry per CDR3 protein. The table lists under 300,000 distinct CDR3 sequences, around 7% of them singletons. Sample time point: pre-sensitization, week 0. Treatment denoted: therapeutic diphenylcyclopropenone sensitization with weekly scalp DPC. This sample comprised whole blood, obtained in connection with sensitization to the hapten diphenylcyclopropenone (DPC). These receptors were collected from a young man with alopecia areata. Some clones in this sample may be carry-over from other donors' samples.

There are a few counts of this clonotype. The genes are TRBV29-1 and TRBJ2-1; weak D call: TRBD1 (6 bases). V shed 0 bases and J shed 7 bases, with 13 bases lying between them. The germline V gene has CDR1 SQVTM and CDR2 ANQGSEA. The CDR3 spans 14 residues. CDR3 nucleotide sequence: TGCAGCGTTGAAGAGGAGGCAGGGGCTAATGAGCAGTTCTTC. Amino acid sequence: CSVEEEAGANEQFF.

This clonotype was seen a few times. This chain connects TRBV11-2 to TRBJ2-5; 9 bases line up with TRBD2. CDR3 length equals 14 residues. With V trimmed by 5 bases and J by 5 bases, 6 bases remained unmatched. Germline CDR1 and CDR2: SGHAT and FQNNGV. The CDR3 reads CASSGLAGAETQYF. CDR3 nucleotides: TGTGCCAGCAGCGGATTAGCGGGGGCTGAGACCCAGTACTTC.

This clonotype was counted only a few times. The chain uses TRBV20-1 and TRBJ2-3; 12 nucleotides align to TRBD2. V dropped 4 bases and J dropped 3; count of bases not matched to a gene: 11. Per germline, CDR1 DFQATT and CDR2 SNEGSKA (reference sequence). The CDR3 totals 17 residues. The CDR3 here is CSATTSGGPGGTDTQYF. As DNA, the CDR3 is TGCAGTGCTACGACTAGCGGGGGCCCCGGTGGGACAGATACGCAGTATTTT.

This clonotype has ten or more counts. This chain links TRBV27 with TRBJ1-1; D is uncertain. The CDR3 spans 13 residues. The V end was cut by 3 bases, the J end by 5 bases, with 10 bases between. In germline, CDR1 is MNHEY, CDR2 SMNVEV (reference sequence). The CDR3, as DNA: TGTGCCAGCAGTTTGGGTCGGAGAACTGAAGCTTTCTTT. Translated: CASSLGRRTEAFF.

Many counts were recorded for this clonotype. The gene calls are TRBV29-1 and TRBJ2-3, with 7 bases matching TRBD1. The germline V gene has CDR1 SQVTM and CDR2 ANQGSEA. Trimming took 4 bases from V and 5 from J; bases not matched to a gene: 9. The CDR3 extends over 14 amino acids. Here the CDR3 reads CSVGRQGGEDTQYF. The CDR3 nucleotides read TGCAGCGTTGGAAGACAGGGTGGTGAAGATACGCAGTATTTT.

Ten or more counts support this clonotype. V and J are TRBV4-1 and TRBJ1-4, with a tentative D call TRBD1 (6 bases). Germline loops: CDR1 MGHRA, CDR2 YSYEKL. V shed 3 bases and J shed 7 bases, with 12 bases lying between them. There are 14 residues in the CDR3. CDR3 DNA sequence: TGCGCCAGCAGCCACGCGGACAGACTTGAAAAACTGTTTTTT. Translating it yields CASSHADRLEKLFF.

This clonotype has just a few counts. V is TRBV6-1 and J is TRBJ1-5; TRBD1 is a possible D gene (5 bases). The ends were cut back, 4 bases at V and 0 bases at J, with 10 bases in the middle. Germline values: CDR1 MNHNS, CDR2 SASEGT. The CDR3 sequence is 15 residues long. CDR3 in amino acids: CASSGTPDSNQPQHF. The CDR3 nucleotides read TGTGCCAGCAGTGGGACACCCGATAGCAATCAGCCCCAGCATTTT.

The chain is built from TRBV4-2 and TRBJ2-3; TRBD1 matches at 7 bases. Trimming at V came to 4 bases and at J to 5 bases, leaving 6 bases not matched to a gene. The germline CDR1 and CDR2 sequences are LGHNA and YNFKEQ. The CDR3 spans 14 residues. The CDR3 is CASSPGQDKDTQYF. The CDR3 region has the DNA TGTGCCAGCAGCCCCGGACAGGACAAAGATACGCAGTATTTT.

This clonotype showed up just a few times. CDR3 sequence: CASSAGTGVNTGELFF. The CDR3 DNA is TGTGCCAGCAGTGCCGGGACAGGAGTAAACACCGGGGAGCTGTTTTTT. The chain joins TRBV25-1 to TRBJ2-2; 8 bases match TRBD1. This CDR3 comprises 16 residues. Trimming cost V 4 bases and J 2 bases; bases outside gene matches: 6. Germline V gene data show CDR1 as MGHDK and CDR2 as SYGVNS.

This clonotype occurred many times. The V and J genes are TRBV7-9 and TRBJ1-6, with 7 bases fitting TRBD1. Germline CDR1 reads SEHNR; CDR2 reads FQNEAQ (reference sequence). V trimming: 6 bases; J trimming: 6 bases; junction bases outside the gene matches: 5. The CDR3 contains 14 residues. The CDR3 region is CASRPDRVNSPLHF. In DNA, the CDR3 is TGTGCCAGCAGACCCGACAGGGTTAATTCACCCCTCCACTTT.

This clonotype has only a few counts. V gene TRBV2 combines with J gene TRBJ1-5, with 9 positions matching TRBD1. Germline lookup yields CDR1 SNHLY and CDR2 FYNNEI. There are 16 residues in the CDR3. Trimming removed 7 bases from V and 2 bases from J; junction bases left unmatched: 9. The CDR3 reads CASISQGASGNQPQHF. The CDR3 DNA follows: TGTGCCAGCATTTCACAGGGGGCTTCTGGCAATCAGCCCCAGCATTTT.

This rearrangement joins TRBV5-5 to TRBJ1-2; 7 bases map to TRBD1. Losses at the gene ends were 4 bases for V and 4 bases for J; bases not matched to a gene: 4. The CDR3 consists of 13 residues. Germline V gives CDR1 SGHKS, CDR2 YYEKEE (reference sequence). The CDR3 DNA follows: TGTGCCAGCAGCCGACAGGGTCTCTATGGCTACACCTTC. Amino acids: CASSRQGLYGYTF.

At least ten counts were recorded for this clonotype. The chain joins TRBV18 to TRBJ1-2, with 9 bases aligning to TRBD1. V dropped 5 bases and J dropped 4; count of bases not matched to a gene: 11. Germline assignment: CDR1 KGHSH and CDR2 LQKENI. CDR3 length: 16 residues. The CDR3 is CASSNPGQGVGYGYTF. In nucleotides, the CDR3 is TGTGCCAGCTCAAACCCGGGACAGGGAGTTGGCTATGGCTACACCTTC.

Ten or more counts support this clonotype. This sequence joins TRBV2 and TRBJ2-7; D is unresolved. CDR3 size: 13 residues. V gave up 5 bases and J gave up 4 bases, with 12 bases separating them. Germline values: CDR1 SNHLY, CDR2 FYNNEI. The DNA for the CDR3 is TGTGCCAGCAGTCCTCAAGGAACTTACGAGCAGTACGTC. This encodes CASSPQGTYEQYV.

This clonotype was seen ten or more times. This rearrangement joins TRBV6-2 or TRBV6-3 to TRBJ2-3; 7 bases are a match to TRBD1. This CDR3 comprises 14 residues. CDR1 and CDR2 from the germline V gene are MNHEY and SVGEGT. V trimming: 6 bases; J trimming: 6 bases; junction bases outside the gene matches: 9. Written as DNA, the CDR3 is TGTGCCAGCAGCCGTGGACAGGTCGGGGATACGCAGTATTTT. Translating gives CASSRGQVGDTQYF.

V is TRBV24-1 and J is TRBJ2-2, with 7 bases lining up with TRBD2. Germline V gives CDR1 KGHDR, CDR2 SFDVKD. This CDR3 spans 16 amino acids. After removal of 6 bases from V and 0 bases from J, the junction contained 6 bases not matched to a gene. CDR3 sequence: CATSPPSGTNTGELFF. CDR3 nucleotide sequence: TGTGCCACCAGTCCTCCTAGCGGAACGAACACCGGGGAGCTGTTTTTT.

This clonotype appeared many times. The gene calls are TRBV4-3 and TRBJ2-3; 12 positions agree with TRBD2. Trimming removed 1 base from V and 1 base from J; junction bases left unmatched: 6. This CDR3 is built from 18 residues. Looked up from germline, CDR1 is LGHNA and CDR2 is YSLEER. As DNA, the CDR3 is TGCGCCAGCAGCCAAGGCGCACTAGCGGGGGGCGGCACAGATACGCAGTATTTT. Amino acid sequence: CASSQGALAGGGTDTQYF.